This T cell receptor beta chain comes out of a study of response to subunit inactivated influenza vaccine. Study-wide points: It was the authors' suggestion that each seasonal influenza vaccination recruits few new T cells.

CDR1 is DFQATT, CDR2 SNEGSKA, per germline (reference sequence). The CDR3 is 14 amino acids. V was cut by 3 bases and J by 0 bases, with 12 bases left in between. TCRdb processed the RT-PCR reads anew with MiXCR; each CDR3 protein has one entry. The sample gives more than 700,000 distinct CDR3 sequences, 20% to 25% of which show up once; roughly 10% is in the top ten. Concerning this clonotype itself: Its antigen is not identified.

The receptor was isolated from a man in his forties or fifties who received an inactivated influenza vaccine. Sequences were derived from PBMCs from blood, sampled around 5 days after vaccination. The chain uses TRBV20-1 and TRBJ2-7; D is uncertain. CDR3 in DNA: TGCAGTGCTAGTGCCTACAGTAGCTCCTACGAGCAGTACTTC. Translating it yields CSASAYSSSYEQYF.